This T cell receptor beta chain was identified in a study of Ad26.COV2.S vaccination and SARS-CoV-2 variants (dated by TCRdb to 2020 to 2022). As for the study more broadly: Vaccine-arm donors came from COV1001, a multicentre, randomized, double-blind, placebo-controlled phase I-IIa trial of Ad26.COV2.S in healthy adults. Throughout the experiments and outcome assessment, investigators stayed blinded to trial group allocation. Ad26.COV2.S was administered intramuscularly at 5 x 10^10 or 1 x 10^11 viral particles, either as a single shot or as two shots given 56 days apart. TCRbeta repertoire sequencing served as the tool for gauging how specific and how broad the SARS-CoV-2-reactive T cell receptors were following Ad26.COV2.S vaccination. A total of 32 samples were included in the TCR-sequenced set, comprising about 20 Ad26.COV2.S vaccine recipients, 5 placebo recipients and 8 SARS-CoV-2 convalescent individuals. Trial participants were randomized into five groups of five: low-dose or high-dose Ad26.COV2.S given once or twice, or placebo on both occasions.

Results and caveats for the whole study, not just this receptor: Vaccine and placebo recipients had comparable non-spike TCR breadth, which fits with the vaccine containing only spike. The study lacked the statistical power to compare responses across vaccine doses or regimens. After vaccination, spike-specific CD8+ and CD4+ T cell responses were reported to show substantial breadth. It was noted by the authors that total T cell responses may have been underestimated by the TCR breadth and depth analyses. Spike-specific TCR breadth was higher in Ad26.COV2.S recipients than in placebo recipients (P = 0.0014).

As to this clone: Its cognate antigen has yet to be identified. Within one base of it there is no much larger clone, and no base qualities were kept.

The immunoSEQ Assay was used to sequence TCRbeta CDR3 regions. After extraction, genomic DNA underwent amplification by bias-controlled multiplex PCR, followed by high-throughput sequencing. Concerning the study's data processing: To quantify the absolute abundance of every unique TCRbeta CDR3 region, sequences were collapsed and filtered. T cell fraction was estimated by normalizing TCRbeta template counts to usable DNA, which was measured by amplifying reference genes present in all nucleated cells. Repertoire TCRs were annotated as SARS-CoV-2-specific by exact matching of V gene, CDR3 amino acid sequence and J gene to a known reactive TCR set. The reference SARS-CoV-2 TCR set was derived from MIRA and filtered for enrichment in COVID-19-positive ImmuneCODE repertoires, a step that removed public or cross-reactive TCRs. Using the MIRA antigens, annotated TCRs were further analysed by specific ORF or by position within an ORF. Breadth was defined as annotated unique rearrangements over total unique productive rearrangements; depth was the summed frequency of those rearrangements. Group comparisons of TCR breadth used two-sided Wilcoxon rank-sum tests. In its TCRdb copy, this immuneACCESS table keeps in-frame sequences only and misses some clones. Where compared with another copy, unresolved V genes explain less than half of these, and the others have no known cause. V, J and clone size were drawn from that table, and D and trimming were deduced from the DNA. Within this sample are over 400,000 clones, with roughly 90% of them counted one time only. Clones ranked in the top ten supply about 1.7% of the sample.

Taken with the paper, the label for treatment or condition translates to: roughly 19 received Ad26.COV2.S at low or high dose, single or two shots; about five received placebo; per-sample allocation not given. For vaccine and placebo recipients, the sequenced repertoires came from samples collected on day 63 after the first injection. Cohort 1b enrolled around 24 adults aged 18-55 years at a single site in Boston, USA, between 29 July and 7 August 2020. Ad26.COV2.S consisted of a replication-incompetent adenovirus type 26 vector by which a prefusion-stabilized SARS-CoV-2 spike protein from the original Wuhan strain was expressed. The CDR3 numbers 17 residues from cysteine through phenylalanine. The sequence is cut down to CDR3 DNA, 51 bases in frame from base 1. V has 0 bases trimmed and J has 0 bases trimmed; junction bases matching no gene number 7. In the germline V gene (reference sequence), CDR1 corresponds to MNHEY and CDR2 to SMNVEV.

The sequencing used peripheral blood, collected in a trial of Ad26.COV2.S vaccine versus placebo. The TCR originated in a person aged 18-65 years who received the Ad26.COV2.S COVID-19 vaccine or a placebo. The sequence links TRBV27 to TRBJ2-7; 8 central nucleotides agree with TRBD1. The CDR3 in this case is CASSLSSRQGNSYEQYF. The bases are TGTGCCAGCAGTTTATCCAGTAGACAGGGGAACTCCTACGAGCAGTACTTC.